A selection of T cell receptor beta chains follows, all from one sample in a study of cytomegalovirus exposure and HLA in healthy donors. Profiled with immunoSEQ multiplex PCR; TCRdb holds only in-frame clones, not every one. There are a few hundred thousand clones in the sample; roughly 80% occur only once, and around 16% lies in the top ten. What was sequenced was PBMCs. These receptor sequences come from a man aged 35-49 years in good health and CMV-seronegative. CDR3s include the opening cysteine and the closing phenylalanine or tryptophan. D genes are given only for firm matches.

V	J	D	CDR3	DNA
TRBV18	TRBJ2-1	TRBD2	CASSPFGLAQSSYNEQFF	TGTGCCAGCTCACCCTTTGGACTAGCTCAGAGCTCCTACAATGAGCAGTTCTTC
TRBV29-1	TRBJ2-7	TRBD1	CSVEGYTGQGFEEQYF	TGCAGCGTTGAAGGGTATACGGGACAGGGTTTCGAGGAGCAGTACTTC
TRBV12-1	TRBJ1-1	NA	CASSFAWRELMNTEAFF	TGTGCCAGCAGCTTTGCATGGAGGGAACTCATGAACACTGAAGCTTTCTTT
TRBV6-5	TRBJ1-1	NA	CASSYPGGTEAFF	TGTGCCAGCAGTTACCCGGGGGGAACTGAAGCTTTCTTT
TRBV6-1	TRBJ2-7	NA	CASSEVGSYEQYF	TGTGCCAGCAGTGAAGTGGGCAGCTACGAGCAGTACTTC
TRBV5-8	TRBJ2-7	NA	CASSSIRWSYEQYF	TGTGCCAGCAGCTCCATACGGTGGTCCTACGAGCAGTACTTC
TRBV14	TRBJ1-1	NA	CASSQTEGGTEAFF	TGTGCCAGCAGCCAGACCGAGGGTGGGACTGAAGCTTTCTTT
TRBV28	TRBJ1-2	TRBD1	CASSEGQGRYGYTF	TGTGCCAGCAGTGAAGGACAGGGACGCTATGGCTACACCTTC
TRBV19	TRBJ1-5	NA	CASIAGDRQPQHF	TGTGCCAGTATAGCCGGGGATCGTCAGCCCCAGCATTTT
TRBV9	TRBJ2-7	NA	CASSVGVNRQYF	TGTGCCAGCAGCGTAGGGGTCAACAGGCAGTACTTC
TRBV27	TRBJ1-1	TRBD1	CASGSPHRDSVFEAFF	TGTGCCAGCGGCTCTCCCCACCGGGACAGCGTCTTTGAAGCTTTCTTT
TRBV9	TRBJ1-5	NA	CASSGGWNQPQHF	TGTGCCAGCAGCGGCGGGTGGAATCAGCCCCAGCATTTT
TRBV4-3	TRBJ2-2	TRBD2	CASSSISGGAGELFF	TGCGCCAGCAGCTCGATTAGCGGGGGGGCTGGGGAGCTGTTTTTT
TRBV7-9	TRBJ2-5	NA	CSSSLLGQTQYF	TGTTCCAGCAGCCTTCTTGGCCAGACCCAGTACTTC
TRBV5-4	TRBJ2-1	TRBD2	CASSIGAGGSYNEQFF	TGTGCCAGCAGTATCGGAGCGGGGGGGTCCTACAATGAGCAGTTCTTC
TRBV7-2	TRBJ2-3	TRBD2	CASSSRAGADTQYF	TGTGCCAGCAGCTCCCGCGCGGGGGCAGATACGCAGTATTTT
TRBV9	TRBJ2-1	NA	CASSVLGGNEQFF	TGTGCCAGCAGCGTCCTCGGGGGCAATGAGCAGTTCTTC
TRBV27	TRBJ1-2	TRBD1	CASSSIRQGVGGYTF	TGTGCCAGCAGCTCTATAAGACAGGGGGTGGGTGGCTACACCTTC
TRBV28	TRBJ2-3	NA	CASRPTGQSSTDTQYF	TGTGCCAGCAGGCCTACAGGGCAATCTAGCACAGATACGCAGTATTTT
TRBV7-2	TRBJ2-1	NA	CASSLAQGTYNEQFF	TGTGCCAGCAGCTTAGCTCAGGGCACCTACAATGAGCAGTTCTTC
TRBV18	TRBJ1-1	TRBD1	CASSPPQGAGTEAFF	TGTGCCAGCTCACCACCGCAGGGGGCGGGAACTGAAGCTTTCTTT
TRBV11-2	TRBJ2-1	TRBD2	CASSRLAGALHNEQFF	TGTGCCAGCAGCCGACTAGCGGGGGCCCTCCACAATGAGCAGTTCTTC
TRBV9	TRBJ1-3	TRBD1	CASSVSRRTGSGNTIYF	TGTGCCAGCAGCGTTAGCAGAAGGACAGGGTCCGGAAACACCATATATTTT
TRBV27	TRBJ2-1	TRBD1	CASSILPDRVNEQFF	TGTGCCAGCAGTATCCTCCCGGACAGGGTCAATGAGCAGTTCTTC
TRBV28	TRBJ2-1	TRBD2	CASSLGREGTDEQFF	TGTGCCAGCAGCTTAGGGCGGGAGGGCACGGATGAGCAGTTCTTC